The clone carrying this T cell receptor (beta chain) counts as large (0.1 to 1%). Its antigen is still unknown. This record comes from a study of circulating CD8 cells and anti-PD-1 response in melanoma. About the research overall: Patients received intravenous nivolumab, 3 mg/kg, every 2 weeks. Study-level results: Most experiments lacked replicates.

Using around 15 ng of total RNA, TCR libraries were made with the QIAseq Immune Repertoire TCR panel. TCRdb analysed the reads with MiXCR anew, one entry per CDR3 protein. The sample contains about 240 distinct CDR3 sequences, 11% of which appear only once. Trimming at V came to 4 bases and at J to 8 bases, leaving 13 bases not matched to a gene. Germline-derived CDR1 and CDR2 are SGHDN and FVKESK. This CDR3 spans 16 amino acids. From live CD3+CD8+TCRalphabeta+ cells, four PD-1 and/or TIGIT subsets were sorted. The source was CD8+ T cells from PBMCs, collected at baseline or after one month of anti-PD-1 therapy (not recorded which). This clonotype was obtained from a human donor with melanoma. The V call is TRBV14, the J call TRBJ2-1; 8 positions agree with TRBD2. CDR3 coding DNA: TGTGCCAGCAGCCGGCGAGCGGGAGCGTCGGCCCATGAGCAGTTCTTC. This codes for CASSRRAGASAHEQFF.